The 29 T cell receptor beta chains presented below share a single source sample, sequenced in a study of T cell changes during pregnancy in multiple sclerosis. TCRdb's table, derived via immunoSEQ multiplex PCR, lists solely in-frame clones and lacks some. The data show tens of thousands of clones, around 91% seen once. The specimen comprised peripheral blood, sampled in the third trimester of pregnancy. These receptors were obtained from a female donor in good health, enrolled as a control in a pregnancy study.

V usage is TRBV6-6 and J usage is TRBJ1-5, with a tentative D call TRBD1 (6 bases). Trimming cost V 5 bases and J 0 bases, with 14 bases left between them. CDR3 length: 16 residues. Germline assignment: CDR1 MNHNY and CDR2 SVGAGI (reference sequence). The CDR3 nucleotides read TGTGCCAGCAGTCACATAAGGGGGTATAGCAATCAGCCCCAGCATTTT. This translates into CASSHIRGYSNQPQHF.

This chain connects TRBV9 to TRBJ2-2; 15 nucleotides match TRBD2. Germline V gives CDR1 SGDLS, CDR2 YYNGEE. V shed 4 bases and J 5 bases; nucleotides not matched to a gene: 15. This CDR3 region has 20 residues. CDR3 in DNA: TGTGCCAGCAGCATCGGACTAGCGGGGGGGGCAGGTTTGGGGACCGGGGAGCTGTTTTTT. Translated, it gives CASSIGLAGGAGLGTGELFF.

The rearrangement joins TRBV2 to TRBJ1-1; 8 bases map to TRBD1. CDR1 SNHLY and CDR2 FYNNEI come from the germline V gene. CDR3 length: 13 residues. Trimming at V came to 5 bases and at J to 7 bases, leaving 6 bases not matched to a gene. This CDR3 is CASSLIQGVEAFF. In DNA, the CDR3 is TGTGCCAGCAGTCTTATACAGGGGGTTGAAGCTTTCTTT.

The J gene is TRBJ2-2, the V gene TRBV5-1; tentatively, D is TRBD1 (7 bases). The germline gives CDR1 SGHRS, CDR2 YFSETQ. The CDR3 length is 16 residues. V lost 0 bases, J lost 3 bases, and 12 bases lay in between. The CDR3 region is CASSLGQGGYTGELFF. The CDR3 region has the DNA TGCGCCAGCAGCTTGGGACAGGGAGGTTACACCGGGGAGCTGTTTTTT.

V and J are TRBV5-4 and TRBJ2-1; TRBD2 aligns across 12 bases. This CDR3 spans 17 amino acids. CDR1 and CDR2 from the germline V gene are SGHNT and YYREEE (reference sequence). The junction had 13 bases not matched to a gene; V was cut back by 4 bases and J by 8 bases. The CDR3 protein is CASSLRLLAGGGDEQFF. In nucleotides, the CDR3 is TGTGCCAGCAGCCTTCGACTTCTAGCGGGGGGGGGTGATGAGCAGTTCTTC.

The V call is TRBV30, the J call TRBJ2-1, with 10 bases lining up with TRBD2. CDR1 and CDR2 from the germline V gene are GTSNPN and SVGIG (reference sequence). This CDR3 has 14 residues. V was clipped by 4 bases and J by 15 bases; unmatched bases: 15. The CDR3 spells CAWNHMGASGGRFF. As DNA, the CDR3 is TGTGCCTGGAACCATATGGGTGCTAGCGGGGGTAGGTTCTTC.

This sequence joins TRBV14 and TRBJ1-1; 7 nucleotides agree with TRBD1. The CDR3 contains 18 residues. In germline, CDR1 is SGHDN, CDR2 FVKESK. Trimming cost V 4 bases and J 3 bases; bases outside gene matches: 17. CDR3 sequence: CASSRARQGSGKYTEAFF. DNA of the CDR3: TGTGCCAGCAGCCGAGCAAGACAGGGCTCGGGCAAGTACACTGAAGCTTTCTTT.

The V call is TRBV7-3, the J call TRBJ1-2; D is ambiguous. The CDR3 length is 13 residues. Per the germline V gene, CDR1 is SGHTA and CDR2 is FQGTGA. The V end was cut by 5 bases, the J end by 7 bases, with 14 bases between. The CDR3 protein is CASSPGGHGGYTF. DNA of the CDR3: TGTGCCAGCAGCCCAGGAGGGCACGGTGGCTACACCTTC.

The chain carries TRBV19 and TRBJ1-2, with 7 bases aligning to TRBD1. V lost 4 bases and J lost 2; bases outside the gene matches: 13. This CDR3 region has 17 residues. The germline CDR1 and CDR2 sequences are LNHDA and SQIVND (reference sequence). CDR3 coding DNA: TGTGCCAGTAGTACCAGACAGGGTAGGGTTTACAACTATGGCTACACCTTC. This gives the protein CASSTRQGRVYNYGYTF.

V usage is TRBV27 and J usage is TRBJ2-7; 9 bases are a match to TRBD1. CDR3 length: 13 residues. Germline trimming cut 5 bases from V and 2 bases from J; bases unmatched to any gene: 1. Germline V gene lookup returns CDR1 MNHEY and CDR2 SMNVEV (reference sequence). In DNA form, the CDR3 reads TGTGCCAGCAGTAGGGACAGGGCCTACGAGCAGTACTTC. Its protein is CASSRDRAYEQYF.

J is TRBJ1-2 and V is TRBV7-9, with TRBD1 matching 8 bases. The CDR3 contains 18 residues. After removal of 7 bases from V and 1 base from J, the junction contained 17 bases not matched to a gene. The germline V gene encodes CDR1 SEHNR and CDR2 FQNEAQ (reference sequence). CDR3 region: CASTKDPGRTGNNYGYTF. CDR3 DNA: TGTGCCAGCACCAAAGACCCGGGGAGGACAGGGAATAACTATGGCTACACCTTC.

This chain joins TRBV4-1 and TRBJ2-7; 7 positions agree with TRBD2. Germline V CDR1 and CDR2: MGHRA, YSYEKL. V lost 3 bases, J lost 5 bases, and 4 bases stayed unmatched. CDR3 length: 13 amino acids. The CDR3 reads CASSQGGFDEQYF. The CDR3 DNA is TGCGCCAGCAGCCAGGGAGGGTTTGACGAGCAGTACTTC.

The chain is built from TRBV27 and TRBJ1-1; no definite D call. This CDR3 region has 13 residues. V lost 2 bases and J 1 base, leaving 5 bases between the germline ends. Germline V gene data show CDR1 as MNHEY and CDR2 as SMNVEV (reference sequence). The CDR3 sequence is CASSLGQNTEAFF. CDR3 coding DNA: TGTGCCAGCAGTTTAGGGCAGAACACTGAAGCTTTCTTT.

This chain uses TRBV9 with TRBJ1-2; D remains ambiguous. V was trimmed by 9 bases and J by 4 bases, leaving 13 bases between them. This CDR3 has 12 residues. Germline V gene lookup returns CDR1 SGDLS and CDR2 YYNGEE. CDR3 residues: CATYHRSYGYTF. CDR3 DNA sequence: TGTGCCACCTACCACCGTTCCTATGGCTACACCTTC.

V is TRBV7-9 and J is TRBJ1-3, with D maybe TRBD1 (6 bases). This CDR3 region has 15 residues. CDR1 and CDR2 (germline): SEHNR, FQNEAQ (reference sequence). V was pared by 4 bases and J by 0 bases, with 10 bases between. The CDR3, as DNA: TGTGCCAGCAGCTCTACAGGGAACTCTGGAAACACCATATATTTT. Encoded protein: CASSSTGNSGNTIYF.

This chain links TRBV5-1 with TRBJ1-3; 10 bases match TRBD1. CDR1 and CDR2 (germline): SGHRS, YFSETQ. This CDR3 spans 17 amino acids. V trimming: 0 bases; J trimming: 3 bases; junction bases outside the gene matches: 6. This chain's CDR3 is CASSLERQGASGNTIYF. The CDR3, as DNA: TGCGCCAGCAGCTTGGAGCGACAGGGGGCGAGTGGAAACACCATATATTTT.

The chain employs TRBV4-3 and TRBJ2-1; tentative D call: TRBD2 (5 bases). The germline V gene has CDR1 LGHNA and CDR2 YSLEER. The CDR3 sequence is 16 residues long. The germline V and J ends were trimmed by 0 bases and 7 bases, with 16 bases remaining between them. The CDR3 coding sequence is TGCGCCAGCAGCCAAGATTATGCAAGCGAGGGAAATGAGCAGTTCTTC. Residues: CASSQDYASEGNEQFF.

J is TRBJ2-7 and V is TRBV18, with D maybe TRBD2 (6 bases). Germline V gives CDR1 KGHSH, CDR2 LQKENI. CDR3 length: 14 residues. Trimming stripped 3 bases from V and 2 bases from J, with 11 bases between. The CDR3 here is CASSPRDGAYEQYF. The CDR3 nucleotides read TGTGCCAGCTCACCGCGGGACGGAGCCTACGAGCAGTACTTC.

This chain connects TRBV27 to TRBJ2-7, with TRBD1 matching over 8 bases. This CDR3 contains 14 residues. CDR1 and CDR2 from the germline V gene are MNHEY and SMNVEV (reference sequence). J gave up 3 bases and V 5 bases, and 6 bases lay outside the gene matches. The CDR3 region has the DNA TGTGCCAGCAGTCCGGGACAGGCAGACTACGAGCAGTACTTC. Protein product: CASSPGQADYEQYF.

This sequence joins TRBV27 and TRBJ2-3; D is unresolved. This CDR3 comprises 14 residues. The V end was cut by 6 bases, the J end by 0 bases, with 10 bases between. Germline V CDR1 and CDR2: MNHEY, SMNVEV (reference sequence). CDR3 DNA: TGTGCCAGCAGGCTGACACTTAGCACAGATACGCAGTATTTT. Protein: CASRLTLSTDTQYF.

This chain joins TRBV13 and TRBJ1-2; D gene ambiguous. This CDR3 has 15 amino acids. CDR1 is PRHDT, CDR2 FYEKMQ, per germline (reference sequence). V was shortened by 0 bases and J by 0 bases, with 8 bases between the two germline ends. CDR3 in DNA: TGTGCCAGCAGCTTAGGCCGGAGAGCTAACTATGGCTACACCTTC. It codes for CASSLGRRANYGYTF.

The rearrangement joins TRBV13 to TRBJ2-3; 8 positions agree with TRBD2. Looked up from germline, CDR1 is PRHDT and CDR2 is FYEKMQ (reference sequence). The CDR3 length is 18 residues. V dropped 3 bases and J dropped 4; count of bases not matched to a gene: 15. CDR3 DNA: TGTGCCAGCAGCTTCGGGACTAGTCCCAACCTCGGCCCAGATACGCAGTATTTT. Protein sequence: CASSFGTSPNLGPDTQYF.

This rearrangement joins TRBV5-1 to TRBJ2-7; D is possibly TRBD2 (6 bases). Deletions cut 1 base from V and 0 bases from J, with 11 bases between. There are 15 residues in the CDR3. Germline V gene lookup returns CDR1 SGHRS and CDR2 YFSETQ. This chain's CDR3 is CASSLMGLSSYEQYF. In nucleotides, the CDR3 is TGCGCCAGCAGCTTGATGGGACTGAGCTCCTACGAGCAGTACTTC.

This chain links TRBV30 with TRBJ1-2; maybe TRBD1 (5 bases). The CDR3 loop spans 13 amino acids. Germline values: CDR1 GTSNPN, CDR2 SVGIG (reference sequence). V gave up 1 base and J gave up 4 bases, with 10 bases separating them. This CDR3 reads CAWSGGRAYGYTF. Here the CDR3 DNA reads TGTGCCTGGAGTGGGGGCAGGGCCTATGGCTACACCTTC.

This chain connects TRBV27 to TRBJ1-2; D may be TRBD1 (6 bases). Germline V lookup: CDR1 MNHEY, CDR2 SMNVEV (reference sequence). Deletions cut 0 bases from V and 8 bases from J, with 16 bases between. This CDR3 is built from 15 residues. This CDR3 is CASSLSRTALRGYTF. The CDR3, as DNA: TGTGCCAGCAGTTTATCGAGGACAGCTTTGAGAGGCTACACCTTC.

This clone was recorded once. This rearrangement joins TRBV11-2 to TRBJ2-3; 11 bases match TRBD2. The CDR3 spans 16 residues. In germline, CDR1 is SGHAT, CDR2 FQNNGV. V shed 3 bases and J 1 base; nucleotides not matched to a gene: 3. In DNA, the CDR3 is TGTGCCAGCAGCTTCACGGGACTAGCGGGCACAGATACGCAGTATTTT. Amino acids: CASSFTGLAGTDTQYF.

Details on this clone: Mismatch with germline at one junction end may stem from a read error. The V call is TRBV6-1, the J call TRBJ1-3, with TRBD1 matching 7 bases. The CDR3 length is 13 residues. The germline V gene has CDR1 MNHNS and CDR2 SASEGT. CDR3 region: CASSGNNRGLVNF. The CDR3, as DNA: TGTGCCAGCAGTGGTAATAACAGGGGCCTGGTGAATTTT.

Concerning this clone itself: The DNA is omitted, as the CDR3 cannot be located on it reliably, and the CDR3 follows TCRdb's listing. The gene calls are TRBV7-2 and TRBJ2-6; TRBD1, the D gene given by the table, was not confirmed from the DNA. Germline loops: CDR1 SGHTA, CDR2 FQGNSA. With termini counted, the CDR3 has 18 amino acids. The CDR3 here is CASSSQGFWGSGANVLAF.

The rearrangement uses TRBV18 and TRBJ1-1, with 11 bases fitting TRBD1. The CDR3 has 15 amino acids. After removal of 3 bases from V and 8 bases from J, the junction contained 8 bases not matched to a gene. CDR1 is KGHSH, CDR2 LQKENI, per germline. This CDR3 is CASSPLSGQGAEAFF. CDR3 nucleotide sequence: TGTGCCAGCTCACCCCTTAGTGGACAGGGGGCGGAAGCTTTCTTT.